These 14 T cell receptor beta chains were all obtained from the same sample, sequenced in a study of blood T cell repertoires in COVID-19. The method was immunoSEQ multiplex PCR; TCRdb's version includes in-frame clones alone and lacks a portion of them. The sample contains about 310,000 clones, 89% of which appear only once. The sample was PBMCs or T cells enriched from blood (not recorded which). The receptors here all came from a man aged 55 to 70 who had recovered from COVID-19.

This clone was observed once. The rearrangement joins TRBV5-1 to TRBJ1-1, with 8 bases aligning to TRBD1. CDR3 size: 14 residues. CDR1 and CDR2 from the germline V gene are SGHRS and YFSETQ. V shed 5 bases and J 1 base; nucleotides not matched to a gene: 4. CDR3 nucleotide sequence: TGCGCCAGCAGTCGGGACAGGCCGAACACTGAAGCTTTCTTT. Translation: CASSRDRPNTEAFF.

V and J are TRBV12-3 or TRBV12-4 and TRBJ2-3; D unclear. Trimming took 6 bases from V and 5 from J, leaving 9 bases between them. The length of the CDR3 is 12 residues. CDR3 in amino acids: CASRYLLDTQYF. DNA for the CDR3: TGTGCCAGCAGGTACCTACTAGATACGCAGTATTTT.

This chain links TRBV7-2 with TRBJ2-2; TRBD1 matches 10 bases. V was pared by 5 bases and J by 7 bases, with 10 bases of the junction left unmatched. Germline V CDR1 and CDR2: SGHTA, FQGNSA. The CDR3 consists of 16 residues. CDR3 in DNA: TGTGCCAGCAGCCCGAGGGGACAGGGGTTGATCGGGGAGCTGTTTTTT. Protein: CASSPRGQGLIGELFF. The entire variable domain, with the rest obtained from reference TRBV7-2 and TRBJ2-2, is as follows: GAGVSQSPSNKVTEKGKDVELRCDPISGHTALYWYRQSLGQGLEFLIYFQGNSAPDKSGLPSDRFSAERTGGSVSTLTIQRTQQEDSAVYLCASSPRGQGLIGELFFGEGSRLTVL.

V and J are TRBV28 and TRBJ1-4, with a possible D match to TRBD1 (5 bases). V lost 3 bases to trimming and J lost 6 bases, with 20 bases between them. Per germline, CDR1 MDHEN and CDR2 SYDVKM. This CDR3 has 17 amino acids. CDR3 sequence (DNA): TGTGCCAGCAGTTTGCGGGGGGGAGGACGGTGGCATGAAAAACTGTTTTTT. This gives the protein CASSLRGGGRWHEKLFF. Full variable domain (missing parts from reference TRBV28 and TRBJ1-4): DVKVTQSSRYLVKRTGEKVFLECVQDMDHENMFWYRQDPGLGLRLIYFSYDVKMKEKGDIPEGYSVSREKKERFSLILESASTNQTSMYLCASSLRGGGRWHEKLFFGSGTQLSVL.

The chain recombines TRBV19 with TRBJ2-6; the D gene is possibly TRBD1 (6 bases). V was clipped by 5 bases and J by 1 base, with 15 bases between them. Germline CDR1 LNHDA, CDR2 SQIVND (reference sequence). The CDR3 extends over 17 amino acids. CDR3 in amino acids: CASSAPFRGSGANVLTF. CDR3 coding DNA: TGTGCCAGTAGTGCTCCCTTCAGGGGATCTGGGGCCAACGTCCTGACTTTC.

This CDR3 is CASGPPFNEQFF. The CDR3 DNA reads as TGTGCCAGCGGCCCCCCCTTCAATGAGCAGTTCTTC. V gene TRBV21-1 combines with J gene TRBJ2-1; the table's D call of TRBD1 was not tested on the DNA. TRBV21-1 is termed a pseudogene. The CDR3 extends over 12 amino acids.

This clone was found a few times. The chain is built from TRBV7-8 and TRBJ1-5; D is perhaps TRBD1 (6 bases). V lost 1 base to trimming and J lost 6 bases, with 13 bases between them. CDR1 SGHVS and CDR2 FQNEAQ come from the germline V gene. There are 15 residues in the CDR3. The CDR3 loop reads CASSLEWGRIQPQHF. The CDR3 nucleotides read TGTGCCAGCAGCTTAGAGTGGGGGCGGATTCAGCCCCAGCATTTT.

V usage is TRBV6-5 and J usage is TRBJ1-4; maybe TRBD1 (6 bases). Germline assignment: CDR1 MNHEY and CDR2 SVGAGI. The CDR3 has 14 amino acids. V lost 2 bases, J lost 4 bases, and 8 bases lay in between. The CDR3 DNA reads TGTGCCAGCAGTTACAGGACAGATAATGAAAAACTGTTTTTT. It codes for CASSYRTDNEKLFF.

V gene TRBV18 combines with J gene TRBJ2-4; 10 bases are shared with TRBD1. Losses at the gene ends were 3 bases for V and 5 bases for J; bases not matched to a gene: 4. Germline V gene lookup returns CDR1 KGHSH and CDR2 LQKENI. The CDR3 covers 15 residues. This CDR3 is CASSPSGTGENIQYF. The CDR3 nucleotides read TGTGCCAGCTCACCTTCCGGGACAGGGGAAAACATTCAGTACTTC.

V and J are TRBV28 and TRBJ1-2; 12 bases align to TRBD1. The CDR3 extends over 18 amino acids. The V gene's germline CDR1 is MDHEN and CDR2 SYDVKM. Trimming took 2 bases from V and 5 from J; bases not matched to a gene: 12. The CDR3 protein is CASSLAGTGGNTGYGYTF. As DNA, the CDR3 is TGTGCCAGCAGTTTAGCCGGGACAGGGGGCAATACAGGGTATGGCTACACCTTC.

A few counts support this clone. The CDR3 loop is CASSTSDRSEKLFF. In nucleotides, the CDR3 is TGTGCCAGCAGCACCTCGGACAGGTCTGAAAAACTGTTTTTT. V is TRBV21-1 and J is TRBJ1-4; the table assigns TRBD1, which was not confirmed against the DNA. TRBV21-1 is a pseudogene locus. There are 14 residues in the CDR3.

The chain joins TRBV24-1 to TRBJ2-5; the match to TRBD2 covers 15 bases. The CDR3 has 16 amino acids. Germline assignment: CDR1 KGHDR and CDR2 SFDVKD. With V trimmed by 2 bases and J by 3 bases, 0 bases remained unmatched. The CDR3 bases are TGTGCCACCAGTGATTGGACTAGCGGGAGGGAAGAGACCCAGTACTTC. The encoded protein is CATSDWTSGREETQYF.

The CDR3: CASSQDPPDNSPLHF. The CDR3 coding sequence is TGTGCCAGCAGCCAAGATCCCCCAGATAATTCACCCCTCCACTTT. The chain uses TRBV3-1 (or the pseudogene TRBV3-2) and TRBJ1-6; the D is unclear. Germline V gene sequence: CDR1 LGHDT, CDR2 YNNKEL (reference sequence). V lost 0 bases to trimming and J lost 5 bases, with 8 bases between them. The CDR3 length is 15 residues.

This chain links TRBV6-5 with TRBJ1-5; D remains ambiguous. The CDR3 loop spans 14 amino acids. The germline V gene has CDR1 MNHEY and CDR2 SVGAGI. V lost 6 bases and J 5 bases, leaving 14 bases between the germline ends. The CDR3 spells CASSPVYADQPQHF. In DNA form, the CDR3 reads TGTGCCAGCAGCCCCGTCTACGCCGATCAGCCCCAGCATTTT.